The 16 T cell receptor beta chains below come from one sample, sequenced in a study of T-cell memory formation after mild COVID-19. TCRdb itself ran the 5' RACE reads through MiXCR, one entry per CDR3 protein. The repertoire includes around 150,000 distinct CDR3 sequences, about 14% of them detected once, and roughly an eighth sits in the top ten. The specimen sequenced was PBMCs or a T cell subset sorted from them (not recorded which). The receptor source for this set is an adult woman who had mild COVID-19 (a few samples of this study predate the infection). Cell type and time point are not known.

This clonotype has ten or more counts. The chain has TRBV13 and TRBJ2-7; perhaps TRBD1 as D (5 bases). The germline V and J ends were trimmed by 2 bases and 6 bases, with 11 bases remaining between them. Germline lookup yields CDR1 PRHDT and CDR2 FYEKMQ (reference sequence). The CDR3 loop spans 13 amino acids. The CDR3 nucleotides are TGTGCCAGCAGCTTACCCGCAGGGCTCGAGCAGTACTTC. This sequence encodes CASSLPAGLEQYF. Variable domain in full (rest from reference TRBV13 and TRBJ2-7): AAGVIQSPRHLIKEKRETATLKCYPIPRHDTVYWYQQGPGQDPQFLISFYEKMQSDKGSIPDRFSAQQFSDYHSELNMSSLELGDSALYFCASSLPAGLEQYFGPGTRLTVT.

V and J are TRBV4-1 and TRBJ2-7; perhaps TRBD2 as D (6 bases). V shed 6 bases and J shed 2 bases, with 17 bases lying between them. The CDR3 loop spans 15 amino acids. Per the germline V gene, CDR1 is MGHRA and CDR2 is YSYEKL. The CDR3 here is CASSFPGGSTYEQYF. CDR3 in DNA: TGCGCCAGCAGTTTCCCTGGGGGGAGCACCTACGAGCAGTACTTC.

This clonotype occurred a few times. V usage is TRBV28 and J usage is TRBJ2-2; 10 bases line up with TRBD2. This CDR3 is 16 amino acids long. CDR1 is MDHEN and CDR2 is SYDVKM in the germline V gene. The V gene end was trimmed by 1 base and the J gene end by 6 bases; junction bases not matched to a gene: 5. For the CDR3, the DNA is TGTGCCAGCAGTTTATCGCTAGCGGGAGCCCCCGGGGAGCTGTTTTTT. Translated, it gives CASSLSLAGAPGELFF.

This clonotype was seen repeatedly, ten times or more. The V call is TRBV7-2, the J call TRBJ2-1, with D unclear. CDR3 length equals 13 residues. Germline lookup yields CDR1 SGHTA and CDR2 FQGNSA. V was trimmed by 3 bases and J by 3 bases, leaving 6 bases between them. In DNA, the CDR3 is TGTGCCAGCAGCTTTGCAGTCTACAATGAGCAGTTCTTC. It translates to CASSFAVYNEQFF.

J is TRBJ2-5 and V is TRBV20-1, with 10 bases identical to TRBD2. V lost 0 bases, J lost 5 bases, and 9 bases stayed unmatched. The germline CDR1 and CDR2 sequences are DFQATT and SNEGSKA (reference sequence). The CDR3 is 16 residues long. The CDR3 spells CSARDHASGSGETQYF. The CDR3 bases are TGCAGTGCTAGAGATCATGCTAGCGGGAGCGGTGAGACCCAGTACTTC.

CDR3: CASSYRQGRYEQYF. CDR3 nucleotides: TGTGCCAGCAGTTATAGGCAGGGAAGATACGAGCAGTACTTC. V gene TRBV6-6 combines with J gene TRBJ2-7; D might be TRBD1 (5 bases). Trimming took off 3 bases at V and 4 bases at J, with 13 bases between the two ends. This CDR3 has 14 amino acids. Germline values: CDR1 MNHNY, CDR2 SVGAGI (reference sequence).

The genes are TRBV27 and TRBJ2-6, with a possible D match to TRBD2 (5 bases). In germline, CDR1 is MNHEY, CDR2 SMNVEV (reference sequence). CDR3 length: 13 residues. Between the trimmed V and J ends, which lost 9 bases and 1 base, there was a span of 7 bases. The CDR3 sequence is CASWESGANVLTF. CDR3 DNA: TGTGCCAGTTGGGAGTCTGGGGCCAACGTCCTGACTTTC.

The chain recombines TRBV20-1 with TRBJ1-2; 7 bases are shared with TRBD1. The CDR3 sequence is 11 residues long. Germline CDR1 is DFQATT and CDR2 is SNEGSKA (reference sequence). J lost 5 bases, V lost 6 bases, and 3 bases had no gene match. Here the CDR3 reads CSAGTEYGYTF. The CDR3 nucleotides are TGCAGTGCCGGGACAGAATATGGCTACACCTTC.

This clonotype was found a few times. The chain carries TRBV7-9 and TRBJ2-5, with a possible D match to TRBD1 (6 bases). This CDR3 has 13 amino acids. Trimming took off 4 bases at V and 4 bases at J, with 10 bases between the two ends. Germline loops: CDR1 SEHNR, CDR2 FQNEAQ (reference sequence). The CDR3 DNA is TGTGCCAGCAGCTCCTCAGGGGTAGAGACCCAGTACTTC. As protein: CASSSSGVETQYF. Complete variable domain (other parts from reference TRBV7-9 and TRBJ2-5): DTGVSQNPRHKITKRGQNVTFRCDPISEHNRLYWYRQTLGQGPEFLTYFQNEAQLEKSRLLSDRFSAERPKGSFSTLEIQRTEQGDSAMYLCASSSSGVETQYFGPGTRLLVL.

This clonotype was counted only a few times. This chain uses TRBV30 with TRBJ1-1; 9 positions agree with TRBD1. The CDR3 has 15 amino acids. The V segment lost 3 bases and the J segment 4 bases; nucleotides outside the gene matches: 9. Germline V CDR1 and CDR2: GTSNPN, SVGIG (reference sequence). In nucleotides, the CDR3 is TGTGCCTGGAGGATCCGGGACAGGGAGGGCACTGAAGCTTTCTTT. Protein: CAWRIRDREGTEAFF.

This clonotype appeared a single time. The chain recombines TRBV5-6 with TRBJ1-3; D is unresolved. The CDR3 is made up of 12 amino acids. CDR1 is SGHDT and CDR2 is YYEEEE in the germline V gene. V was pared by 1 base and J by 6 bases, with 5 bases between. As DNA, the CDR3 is TGTGCCAGCAGCTTGAGACAAAACACCATATATTTT. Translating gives CASSLRQNTIYF.

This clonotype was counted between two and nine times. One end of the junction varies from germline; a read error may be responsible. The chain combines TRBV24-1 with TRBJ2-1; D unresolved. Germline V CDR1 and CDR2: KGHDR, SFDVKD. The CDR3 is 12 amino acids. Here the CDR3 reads CATSDSDNEQFF. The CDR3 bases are TGTGCCACCAGTGACTCCGACAATGAGCAGTTCTTC.

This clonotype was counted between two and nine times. CDR3 residues: CAWSATSGARDEQFF. DNA for the CDR3: TGTGCCTGGAGCGCCACTAGCGGCGCCCGGGATGAGCAGTTCTTC. The gene calls are TRBV30 and TRBJ2-1, with 8 bases matching TRBD2. The trim removed 3 bases at V and 8 bases at J, leaving 12 bases unmatched. In germline, CDR1 is GTSNPN, CDR2 SVGIG (reference sequence). CDR3 length: 15 residues.

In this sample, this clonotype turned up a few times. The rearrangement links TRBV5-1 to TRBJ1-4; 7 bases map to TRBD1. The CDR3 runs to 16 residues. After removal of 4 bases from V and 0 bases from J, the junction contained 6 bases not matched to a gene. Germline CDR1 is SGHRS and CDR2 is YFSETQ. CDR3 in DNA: TGCGCCAGCAGCACCGGACAGGTCGCAACTAATGAAAAACTGTTTTTT. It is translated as CASSTGQVATNEKLFF.

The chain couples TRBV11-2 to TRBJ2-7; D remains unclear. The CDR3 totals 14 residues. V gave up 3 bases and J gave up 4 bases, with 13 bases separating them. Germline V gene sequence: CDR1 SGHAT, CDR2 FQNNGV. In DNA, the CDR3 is TGTGCCAGCAGCTTGCACAGTATGAAATACGAGCAGTACTTC. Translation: CASSLHSMKYEQYF. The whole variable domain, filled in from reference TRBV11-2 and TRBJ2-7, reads EAGVAQSPRYKIIEKRQSVAFWCNPISGHATLYWYQQILGQGPKLLIQFQNNGVVDDSQLPKDRFSAERLKGVDSTLKIQPAKLEDSAVYLCASSLHSMKYEQYFGPGTRLTVT.

CDR3 DNA: TGTGCCAGCTCAGCCGGGGACAGCCCCAATCAGCCCCAGCATTTT. Protein product: CASSAGDSPNQPQHF. V gene TRBV18 combines with J gene TRBJ1-5; 7 bases are a match to TRBD1. V was clipped by 5 bases and J by 3 bases; unmatched bases: 7. CDR3 size: 15 residues. Germline CDR1 is KGHSH and CDR2 is LQKENI.